The 10 T cell receptor beta chains below all came from one sample that was sequenced in a study of human T cells and chemical hapten exposure. The time point: patch test 3, about 24 weeks after DPC sensitization. Documented treatment: therapeutic diphenylcyclopropenone sensitization with weekly scalp DPC. TCRdb recomputed calls from the RACE reads with MiXCR, one row per CDR3 protein. The table lists about 84,000 distinct CDR3 sequences, about 10% of them singletons. The input for sequencing was whole blood, taken in connection with sensitization to the hapten diphenylcyclopropenone (DPC). Receptors originate from a woman aged 50 to 65 with alopecia areata. Some clones in this sample may be carry-over from other donors' samples.

This clonotype was counted many times. V gene TRBV29-1 combines with J gene TRBJ2-1; no definite D call. With 0 bases removed from V and 0 bases from J, the gap between germline ends came to 9 bases. The CDR3 runs 15 residues. Germline-derived CDR1 and CDR2 are SQVTM and ANQGSEA. CDR3 nucleotide sequence: TGCAGCGTTGAAGATTTCCCGAGCTCCTACAATGAGCAGTTCTTC. Translated, it gives CSVEDFPSSYNEQFF.

This clonotype was detected a few times. The chain employs TRBV5-6 and TRBJ2-1; possibly TRBD2 for D (5 bases). Germline V gene lookup returns CDR1 SGHDT and CDR2 YYEEEE. The CDR3 contains 16 residues. The germline V and J ends were trimmed by 4 bases and 7 bases, with 21 bases remaining between them. CDR3 region: CASSPGLARLLNEQFF. Here the CDR3 DNA reads TGTGCCAGCAGCCCCGGGCTAGCCAGGTTATTGAATGAGCAGTTCTTC.

The chain joins TRBV4-3 to TRBJ2-7, with D possibly being TRBD1 (5 bases). Germline V gene lookup returns CDR1 LGHNA and CDR2 YSLEER. This CDR3 is 14 amino acids long. The V end lost 0 bases, the J end lost 1 base, and 7 bases lay between the germline ends. This chain's CDR3 is CASSQDQGSYEQYF. CDR3 coding DNA: TGCGCCAGCAGCCAAGATCAGGGTTCCTACGAGCAGTACTTC.

Regarding this clonotype: A clone one base away is much larger, so this may be a read error. The chain carries TRBV12-3 or TRBV12-4 and TRBJ2-3; no firm D call. The CDR3 length is 14 residues. The CDR3 DNA reads as TGTGCCAGCAGTTTAGCCCGTAGCACAGATATGCAGTATTTT. Encoded protein: CASSLARSTDMQYF.

This clonotype has a count of ten or more. The chain links TRBV12-3 or TRBV12-4 to TRBJ2-7, with 11 bases fitting TRBD2. The V gene end was trimmed by 5 bases and the J gene end by 5 bases; junction bases not matched to a gene: 11. This CDR3 region has 16 residues. In nucleotides, the CDR3 is TGTGCCAGCAGTATCGGGATAGCGGGAGGGCGCCACGAGCAGTACTTC. This gives the protein CASSIGIAGGRHEQYF.

This clonotype was counted ten times or more. This chain connects TRBV14 to TRBJ2-5; 7 nucleotides agree with TRBD1. V dropped 2 bases and J dropped 3; count of bases not matched to a gene: 3. The CDR3 is 14 amino acids. CDR1 and CDR2 from the germline V gene are SGHDN and FVKESK. CDR3 bases: TGTGCCAGCAGCCAACTCGGGACAGAAGAGACCCAGTACTTC. This codes for CASSQLGTEETQYF.

This clonotype has a handful of counts. CDR3 region: CASRDRGGRSNQPQHF. The CDR3 nucleotides read TGTGCCAGCAGAGACAGGGGGGGGAGAAGCAATCAGCCCCAGCATTTT. This chain uses TRBV28 with TRBJ1-5; 9 positions match TRBD1. The CDR3 has 16 amino acids. The germline CDR1 and CDR2 sequences are MDHEN and SYDVKM. J was trimmed by 1 base and V by 6 bases; bases with no gene match: 7.

Ten or more counts support this clonotype. The J gene is TRBJ1-2, the V gene TRBV5-1; 8 bases map to TRBD1. Losses at the gene ends were 0 bases for V and 5 bases for J; bases not matched to a gene: 12. CDR3 size: 17 residues. Germline V gives CDR1 SGHRS, CDR2 YFSETQ. Here the CDR3 reads CASSLGQGARTGYGYTF. The CDR3 region has the DNA TGCGCCAGCAGCTTGGGGCAGGGGGCGCGAACAGGTTATGGCTACACCTTC.

V and J are TRBV6-4 and TRBJ2-3; TRBD1 agrees at 7 bases. The CDR3 runs to 14 residues. V was clipped by 4 bases and J by 2 bases; unmatched bases: 3. CDR1 is MRHNA and CDR2 is SNTAGT in the germline V gene. CDR3 sequence (DNA): TGTGCCAGCAGTGTGGGGACAGCCACAGATACGCAGTATTTT. This codes for CASSVGTATDTQYF.

This clonotype was seen many times. V is TRBV29-1 and J is TRBJ2-7, with D hard to call. Germline assignment: CDR1 SQVTM and CDR2 ANQGSEA. The CDR3 loop spans 12 amino acids. V shed 7 bases and J shed 0 bases, with 10 bases lying between them. This CDR3 is CSAQAASYEQYF. The DNA for the CDR3 is TGCAGCGCCCAGGCAGCCTCCTACGAGCAGTACTTC.